This entry concerns a single T cell receptor beta chain. This clonotype was found a few times. The clone's antigen remains unknown. Base qualities are missing; no much larger clone stands one base away. The CDR3 holds 17 amino acids from the cysteine to the phenylalanine. Only CDR3 DNA remains: 51 bases, in frame from the first base. V loses 3 bases at its end and J loses 0 bases; junction bases beyond the gene matches: 6. The germline V gene encodes CDR1 SGHRS and CDR2 YFSETQ. The sample is drawn from a study of T cells in Graves' hyperthyroidism and ophthalmopathy (dated by TCRdb to about 2019). Looking at the study overall: Peripheral blood was collected at initial diagnosis, before any treatment. The 80 to 100 discovery patients were randomly divided into training and test sets at a 7:3 ratio. In about 6 Graves' hyperthyroidism patients, the study also compared T-cell repertoires from thyroid tissue with T-cell repertoires from blood. After sampling, hyperthyroidism patients received methimazole starting at 30 mg daily, and ophthalmopathy patients received high-dose intravenous methylprednisolone. TCR V-J signatures able to tell the groups apart were searched for in a discovery cohort of 100 or so patients, of whom more than 40 had Graves' ophthalmopathy and about 60 had stable Graves' hyperthyroidism. Prospective prediction of ophthalmopathy was tested in an independent validation cohort consisting of 18 hyperthyroidism patients and around 17 patients who later progressed to ophthalmopathy. TCR Vbeta CDR3 sequencing of some 140 peripheral blood samples (around 45 ophthalmopathy, about 74 hyperthyroidism and around 17 progressor patients) is reported in the paper.

General conclusions and limits of the study: In cross-validation, a model built on a 13 V-J signature told ophthalmopathy apart from stable hyperthyroidism with about 90% sensitivity and roughly 81% specificity, and in testing the same model reached 80%/75%. Blood samples also contained most of the expanded thyroid clonotypes (frequency above 0.001), which suggests that blood repertoires may reflect thyroid immune responses. During validation, the model predicted progression to ophthalmopathy a median of about 5.9 months ahead of onset, with around 71% sensitivity and 72.22% specificity. No statistical method was used to set the sample size in advance, and investigators knew the group allocation.

The TCR beta CDR3 regions were amplified from RNA transcripts. The first round of RT-PCR for the TCR CDR3 was performed with the HTBI primer set and the Qiagen OneStep RT-PCR kit. A second multiplex PCR round built the libraries, followed by size selection and purification. Sequencing of the libraries was done on an Illumina HiSeq2000 using paired-end 100 bp reads. Processing in the source paper ran as follows. SOAPnuke was used to process the raw data, removing reads that contained adapters or uncalled bases, had a mean Phred below 15, or lacked an exact match to the constant primer or identifier. High-quality paired reads were merged using COPE v1.2.5, and each unique nucleotide sequence was defined as a clonotype. MiTCR v1.1 was used to align the clonotypes against IMGT TRBV, TRBD and TRBJ reference segments. The analysis included only V-J combinations with a frequency above 0.0001, which together covered approximately 99% of the repertoires. A TCS score was defined as the ratio between F50 (clonal expansion) and ExV (chaos), using BLOSUM62-based TCRdist between CDR3 peptides within each V-J. Welch's t-statistics and random forest reduced fewer than 550 V-J features to roughly 13, which were used in a naive Bayes classifier (R e1071). TCRdb took the public reads, trimmed them with fastp at Q25, ran MiXCR for clone calling and kept in-frame beta chains. When rows share a CDR3 protein, they turn into one entry using the most common DNA and genes. The V and J calls and clone size are TCRdb's, not the authors'. A total of hundreds of thousands of distinct CDR3 sequences appear in this sample, approximately 18% of them only once. Of the sample, about a sixth falls within the top ten clones.

Hyperthyroidism patients were aged 18 to 65 years and newly diagnosed, with disease duration of less than 2 months. Exclusion was applied to patients with uncontrolled infections, other autoimmune diseases, pregnancy or lactation. Diagnoses relied on clinical symptoms, serum thyroxine and TRAb, thyroid ultrasound and orbital computed tomography. For progressor patients, blood was drawn at the first diagnosis of hyperthyroidism, before any ophthalmopathy symptoms had appeared. Ficoll-Paque density gradient centrifugation was used to isolate PBMCs from around 10 ml of fresh peripheral blood. Progressor patients were first diagnosed with Graves' hyperthyroidism and then developed ophthalmopathy during follow-up. Trizol reagent was used to extract total RNA, and RNA quality was then checked on an Agilent 2100 Bioanalyzer.

This TCR came from a woman in her fifties or sixties with Graves' hyperthyroidism that later progressed to Graves' ophthalmopathy. Recombination connected TRBV5-1 to TRBJ2-2; TRBD2 fits 9 bases in the junction. The specimen was blood. CDR3 sequence: CASSWLAGASNTGELFF. The nucleotides are TGCGCCAGCAGCTGGTTAGCGGGGGCCTCGAACACCGGGGAGCTGTTTTTT.